This T cell receptor beta chain stems from a study of radiotherapy plus CTLA-4 blockade in lung cancer (dated by TCRdb to the late 2010s). Study-level background: Among the enrolled patients, about 20% had an objective response, and 31% reached disease control.

Library preparation employed the immunoSEQ multiplex PCR assay. What TCRdb holds here is the immuneACCESS table cut down to in-frame rearrangements. Part of the clones is not present; checked against another copy, under half of the missing clones reflect an unresolved V gene, and the others are unexplained. This sample lists approximately 37,000 clones; approximately 70% were detected once. The ten biggest clones cover around 9.6% of the sample. The CDR3 has 15 amino acids, counting the end cysteine and phenylalanine. Only the CDR3 portion is preserved as DNA: 45 bases, with reading frame beginning at the first base. V was cut back by 3 bases and J by 1 base, leaving a gap of 14 bases between them. Reading the germline V gene gives CDR1 SGHDT and CDR2 YYEEEE. The study tested focal radiation therapy combined with CTLA-4 blockade (ipilimumab) in patients with chemo-refractory metastatic non-small-cell lung cancer.

A remark on this clone: Its specific antigen is unknown. No qualities accompany the bases; no much larger clone lies one base away.

Broad study findings and their caveats: After treatment with radiotherapy and ipilimumab, TCR clones that came from tumors expanded in the peripheral blood. The strongest predictors of response were reported to be early dynamic shifts in blood T cell clones along with a rise in serum interferon-beta following radiation.

The sequence joins TRBV5-6 to TRBJ2-7, and TRBD2 may be the D gene, going by 6 matching bases. The TCR originated in a human donor with non-small cell lung cancer who had stable disease on radiotherapy plus ipilimumab. The sample in question was peripheral blood, obtained from a patient treated with radiotherapy plus ipilimumab. In nucleotides, the sequence is TGTGCCAGCAGCTCCCTCCGGGAGAATTCCTACGAGCAGTACTTC. It is translated as CASSSLRENSYEQYF.